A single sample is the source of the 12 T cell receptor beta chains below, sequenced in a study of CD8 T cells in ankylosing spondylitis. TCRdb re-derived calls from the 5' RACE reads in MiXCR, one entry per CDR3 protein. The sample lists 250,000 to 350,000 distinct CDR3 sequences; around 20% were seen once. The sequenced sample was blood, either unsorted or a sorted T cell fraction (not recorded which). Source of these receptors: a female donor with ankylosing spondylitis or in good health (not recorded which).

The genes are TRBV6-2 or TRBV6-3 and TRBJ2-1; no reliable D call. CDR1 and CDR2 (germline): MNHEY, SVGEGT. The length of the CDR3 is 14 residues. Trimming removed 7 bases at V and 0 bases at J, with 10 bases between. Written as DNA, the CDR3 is TGTGCCAGCATAGGCGGAAGCTCCTACAATGAGCAGTTCTTC. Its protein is CASIGGSSYNEQFF.

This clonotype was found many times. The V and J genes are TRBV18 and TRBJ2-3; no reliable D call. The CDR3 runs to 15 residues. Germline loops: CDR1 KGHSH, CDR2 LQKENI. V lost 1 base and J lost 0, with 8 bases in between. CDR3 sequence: CASSPRKQSTDTQYF. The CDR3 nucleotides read TGTGCCAGCTCACCACGGAAGCAGAGCACAGATACGCAGTATTTT. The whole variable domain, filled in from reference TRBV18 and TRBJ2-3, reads NAGVMQNPRHLVRRRGQEARLRCSPMKGHSHVYWYRQLPEEGLKFMVYLQKENIIDESGMPKERFSAEFPKEGPSILRIQQVVRGDSAAYFCASSPRKQSTDTQYFGPGTRLTVL.

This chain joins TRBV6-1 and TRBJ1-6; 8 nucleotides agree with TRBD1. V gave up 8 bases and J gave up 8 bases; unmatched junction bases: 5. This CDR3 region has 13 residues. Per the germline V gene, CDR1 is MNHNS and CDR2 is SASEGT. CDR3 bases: TGTGCCAGCGGAGACAGGGGACATTCACCCCTCCACTTT. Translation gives CASGDRGHSPLHF.

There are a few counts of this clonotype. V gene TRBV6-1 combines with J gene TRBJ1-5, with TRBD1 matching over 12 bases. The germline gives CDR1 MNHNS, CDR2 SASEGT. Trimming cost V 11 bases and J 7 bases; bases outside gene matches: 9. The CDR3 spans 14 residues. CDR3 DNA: TGTGCCTCCGGGACAGGGGGCGCGGGGCAGCCCCAGCATTTT. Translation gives CASGTGGAGQPQHF.

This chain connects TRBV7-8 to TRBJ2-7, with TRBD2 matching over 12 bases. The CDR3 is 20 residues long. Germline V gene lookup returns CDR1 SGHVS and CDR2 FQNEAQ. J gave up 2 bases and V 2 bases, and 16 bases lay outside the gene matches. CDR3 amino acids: CASSLRVELAGGRAAYEQYF. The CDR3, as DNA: TGTGCCAGCAGCTTACGCGTTGAACTAGCGGGAGGTAGGGCCGCCTACGAGCAGTACTTC. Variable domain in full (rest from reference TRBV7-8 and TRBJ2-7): GAGVSQSPRYKVAKRGQDVALRCDPISGHVSLFWYQQALGQGPEFLTYFQNEAQLDKSGLPSDRFFAERPEGSVSTLKIQRTQQEDSAVYLCASSLRVELAGGRAAYEQYFGPGTRLTVT.

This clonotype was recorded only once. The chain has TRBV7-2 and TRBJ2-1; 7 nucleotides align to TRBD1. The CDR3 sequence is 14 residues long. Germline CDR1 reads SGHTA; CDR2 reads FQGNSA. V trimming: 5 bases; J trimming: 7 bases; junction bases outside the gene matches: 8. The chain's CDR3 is CASSRDMTGNEQFF. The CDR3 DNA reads TGTGCCAGCAGCCGCGACATGACAGGGAATGAGCAGTTCTTC.

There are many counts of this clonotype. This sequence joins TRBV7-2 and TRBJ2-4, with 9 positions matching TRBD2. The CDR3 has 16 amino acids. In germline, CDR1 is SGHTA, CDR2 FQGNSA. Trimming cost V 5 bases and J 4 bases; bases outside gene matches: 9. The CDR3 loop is CASSGGLAWGKNIQYF. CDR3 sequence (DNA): TGTGCCAGCAGCGGAGGACTAGCGTGGGGTAAAAACATTCAGTACTTC.

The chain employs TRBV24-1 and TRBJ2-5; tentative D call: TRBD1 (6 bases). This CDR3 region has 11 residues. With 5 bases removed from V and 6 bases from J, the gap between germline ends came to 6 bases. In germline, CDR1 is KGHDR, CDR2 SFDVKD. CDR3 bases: TGTGCCACCAGTGGGGGGCAGACCCAGTACTTC. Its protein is CATSGGQTQYF.

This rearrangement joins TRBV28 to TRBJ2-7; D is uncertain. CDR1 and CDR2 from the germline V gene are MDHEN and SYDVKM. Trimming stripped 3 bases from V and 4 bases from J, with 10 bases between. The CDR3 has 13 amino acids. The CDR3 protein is CASSFGQVYEQYF. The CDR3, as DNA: TGTGCCAGCAGTTTCGGGCAGGTTTACGAGCAGTACTTC. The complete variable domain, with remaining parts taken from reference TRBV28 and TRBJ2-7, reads DVKVTQSSRYLVKRTGEKVFLECVQDMDHENMFWYRQDPGLGLRLIYFSYDVKMKEKGDIPEGYSVSREKKERFSLILESASTNQTSMYLCASSFGQVYEQYFGPGTRLTVT.

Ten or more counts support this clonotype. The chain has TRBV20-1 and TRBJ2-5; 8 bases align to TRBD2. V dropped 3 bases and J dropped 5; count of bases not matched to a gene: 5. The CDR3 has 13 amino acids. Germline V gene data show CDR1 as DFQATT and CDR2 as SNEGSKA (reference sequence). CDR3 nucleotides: TGCAGTGCTAGCGGGAGGGCCGGGGAGACCCAGTACTTC. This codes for CSASGRAGETQYF.

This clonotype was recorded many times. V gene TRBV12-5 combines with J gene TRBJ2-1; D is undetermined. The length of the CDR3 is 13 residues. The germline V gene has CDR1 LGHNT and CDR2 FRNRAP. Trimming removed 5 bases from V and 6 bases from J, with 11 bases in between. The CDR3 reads CASGPPGSNEQFF. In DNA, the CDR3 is TGTGCTAGTGGTCCCCCCGGCTCCAATGAGCAGTTCTTC.

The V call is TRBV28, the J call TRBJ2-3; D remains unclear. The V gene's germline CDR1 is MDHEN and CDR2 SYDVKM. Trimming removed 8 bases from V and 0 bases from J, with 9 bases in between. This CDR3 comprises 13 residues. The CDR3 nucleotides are TGTGCCAGCGCGACGCCTAGCACAGATACGCAGTATTTT. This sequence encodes CASATPSTDTQYF.